These T cell receptor beta chains were read from a single sample in a study of blood T cell repertoires in COVID-19. The data were produced by immunoSEQ multiplex PCR, yet TCRdb's version contains in-frame clones alone and is incomplete. The profile shows approximately 170,000 clones, 80% to 90% of them singletons. Sequenced input: peripheral blood. These receptors were taken from a man aged 18 to 30 who had recovered from COVID-19. Both conserved end residues are part of each CDR3. The D gene is left open where the match is weak. Clone size is not always given. Where it is, it says once, few, many or a class for expanded clones.

>15|TRBV4-2|TRBD1|TRBJ2-5|few
TGTGCCAGCAGCCGCACGACAGGGTATGAAGAGACCCAGTACTTC
CASSRTTGYEETQYF
>14|TRBV9|-|TRBJ2-7|-
TGTGCCAGCAGCGGAGCAGGGAACTCCTACGAGCAGTACTTC
CASSGAGNSYEQYF
>15|TRBV6-5|TRBD2|TRBJ2-1|-
TGTGCCAGCAGTTACTGGGGCGGGAGATACAATGAGCAGTTCTTC
CASSYWGGRYNEQFF
>18|TRBV3-1/TRBV3-2|TRBD2|TRBJ2-1|-
TGTGCCAGCAGCCCGGGACTAGCGGGAGGGAGGTATTCCAATGAGCAGTTCTTC
CASSPGLAGGRYSNEQFF
>16|TRBV28|TRBD1|TRBJ1-5|-
TGTGCCAGCAGTATGACAGGGGTGGTGGGTTATCAGCCCCAGCATTTT
CASSMTGVVGYQPQHF
>14|TRBV11-2|TRBD2|TRBJ2-1|-
TGTGCCAGCAGCCCCTGGACTAGCAGCGATGAGCAGTTCTTC
CASSPWTSSDEQFF
>14|TRBV6-5|-|TRBJ1-1|-
TGTGCCAGCAGTTTAAGACAGGTTGGGACTGAAGCTTTCTTT
CASSLRQVGTEAFF
>13|TRBV29-1|TRBD1|TRBJ1-5|-
TGCAGCGCTCGACAGGGCGGCAATCAGCCCCAGCATTTT
CSARQGGNQPQHF
>14|TRBV5-1|-|TRBJ2-7|-
TGCGCCAGCAGCTTCGATGGAGGGACCTACGAGCAGTACTTC
CASSFDGGTYEQYF
>12|TRBV10-3|TRBD2|TRBJ2-7|-
TGTGCCATCGGGACTAGCGGGGATGAGCAGTACTTC
CAIGTSGDEQYF
>10|TRBV29-1|-|TRBJ2-5|-
TGCAGCCCCATACCGGGAACCTGGTACTTC
CSPIPGTWYF
>18|TRBV21-1|-|TRBJ2-1|-
TGTGCCAGCAGCAATGGGACTAGCGGGAGGGCCTTAGACAATGAGCAGTTCTTC
CASSNGTSGRALDNEQFF
>11|TRBV20-1|TRBD1|TRBJ1-1|-
TGCAGTGCCGGGACAGGGGTTGAAGCTTTCTTT
CSAGTGVEAFF
>12|TRBV4-1|-|TRBJ2-7|-
TGCGCCAGCGCGGGCAGCCCCTACGAGCAGTACTTC
CASAGSPYEQYF
>13|TRBV2|TRBD1|TRBJ1-5|-
TGTGCCAGCCACCAGGGGGCGAATCAGCCCCAGCATTTT
CASHQGANQPQHF
>14|TRBV6-6|-|TRBJ2-3|-
TGTGCCACAGAACAGGCCTATCGCACAGATACGCAGTATTTT
CATEQAYRTDTQYF
>14|TRBV5-4|TRBD2|TRBJ2-7|-
TGTGCCGGAGGGCTGGGGGGGATCGTTTACGAGCAGTACTTC
CAGGLGGIVYEQYF
>12|TRBV29-1|-|TRBJ2-3|-
TGCAGCGTTGGAGGTAACGCAGATACGCAGTATTTT
CSVGGNADTQYF
>14|TRBV18|-|TRBJ1-4|-
TGTGCCAGCTCACGGGACCGGGGGGATGAAAAACTGTTTTTT
CASSRDRGDEKLFF
>12|TRBV9|-|TRBJ2-7|once
TGTGCCAGCAGCGGAGTAACCTACGAGCAGTACTTC
CASSGVTYEQYF
>16|TRBV28|TRBD2|TRBJ2-2|-
TGTGCCAGCAGTAGGGAAGCGGGGCTAAACACCGGGGAGCTGTTTTTT
CASSREAGLNTGELFF
>15|TRBV11-2|-|TRBJ2-3|-
TGTGCCAGCAGCTTAGGGGGCGGTCGCACAGATACGCAGTATTTT
CASSLGGGRTDTQYF
>16|TRBV4-3|-|TRBJ2-2|-
TGCGCCAGCAGCCAAGCCATCCGGGATGACACCGGGGAGCTGTTTTTT
CASSQAIRDDTGELFF
>14|TRBV21-1|-|TRBJ1-1|-
TGTGCCAGCAGCAAAGCACAGGGGCTCACTGAAGCTTTCTTT
CASSKAQGLTEAFF
>12|TRBV29-1|-|TRBJ2-1|once
TGCAGCGTTGAGCGGGACAGTTCCCCTAGATTCTTC
CSVERDSSPRFF
>14|TRBV5-1|-|TRBJ1-1|-
TGCGCCAGCAGCTTGGTCAGTGTGAACACTGAAGCTTTCTTT
CASSLVSVNTEAFF
>13|TRBV27|-|TRBJ2-1|-
TGTGCCAGCAGTTATCTGCTAGACAATGAGCAGTTCTTC
CASSYLLDNEQFF
>15|TRBV28|TRBD2|TRBJ2-7|-
TGTGCCAGCAGGTTGGGACTAGCGGGAATGAACGAGCAGTACTTC
CASRLGLAGMNEQYF
>21|TRBV4-3|TRBD2|TRBJ2-5|-
TGCGCCAGCAGCCATACACTATCGGGACTAGCGGGGGGAGGGTACCAAGAGACCCAGTACTTC
CASSHTLSGLAGGGYQETQYF
>13|TRBV27|-|TRBJ2-7|once
TGTGCCAGCAGTTTCTCCCTCGGGGGCGAGCAGTACTTC
CASSFSLGGEQYF
>15|TRBV5-6|-|TRBJ1-1|-
TGTGCCAGCAGCTACCGGGCCCCCGGGAAGACTGAAGCTTTCTTT
CASSYRAPGKTEAFF
>16|TRBV9|-|TRBJ1-3|-
TGTGCCAGCAGCGTCGGGACAATTAGCTCTGGAAACACCATATATTTT
CASSVGTISSGNTIYF
>13|TRBV6-5|TRBD1|TRBJ1-2|-
TGTGCCAGCAGATCGACAGGGGGCTCTGGCTACACCTTC
CASRSTGGSGYTF
>18|TRBV5-6|TRBD1|TRBJ2-1|-
TGTGCCAGCAGCTCGTTGACAGGGACAGGGCGAATCAGGGGTGAGCAGTTCTTC
CASSSLTGTGRIRGEQFF
>17|TRBV28|TRBD2|TRBJ2-7|many
TGTGCCAGCAGTTCTTACTACCTTGGACTAGAAACCTACGAGCAGTACTTC
CASSSYYLGLETYEQYF
>15|TRBV20-1|-|TRBJ1-5|-
TGCAGTGCTAGTCGTGACAGGATCAGCAATCAGCCCCAGCATTTT
CSASRDRISNQPQHF
>15|TRBV6-5|-|TRBJ1-4|-
TGTGCCACGGGGGGACGTGCGCCAACTAATGAAAAACTGTTTTTT
CATGGRAPTNEKLFF
>13|TRBV12-3/TRBV12-4|-|TRBJ2-3|-
TGTGCCAGCCTCTCACGAGGTACAGATACGCAGTATTTT
CASLSRGTDTQYF